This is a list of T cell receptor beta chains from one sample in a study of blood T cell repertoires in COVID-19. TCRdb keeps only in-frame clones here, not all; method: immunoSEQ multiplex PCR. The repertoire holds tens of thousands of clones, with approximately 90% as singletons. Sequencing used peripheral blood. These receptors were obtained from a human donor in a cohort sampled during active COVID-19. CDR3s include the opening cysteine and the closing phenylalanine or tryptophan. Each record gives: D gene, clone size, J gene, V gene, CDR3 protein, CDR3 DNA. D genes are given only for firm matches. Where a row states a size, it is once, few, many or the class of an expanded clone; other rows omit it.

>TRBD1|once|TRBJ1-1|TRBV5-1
CASSFTGGSTEAFF
TGCGCCAGCAGCTTCACAGGGGGCTCCACTGAAGCTTTCTTT
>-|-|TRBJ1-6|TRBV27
CASRTVGQGSPLHF
TGTGCCAGCCGCACGGTGGGGCAGGGTTCACCCCTCCACTTT
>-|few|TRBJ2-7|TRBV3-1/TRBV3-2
CASSRNTGGQYF
TGTGCCAGCAGCCGAAACACAGGCGGGCAGTACTTC
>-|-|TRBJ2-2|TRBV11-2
CASSSLRGGLGGGELFF
TGTGCCAGCAGTTCCCTAAGGGGGGGTCTTGGCGGCGGGGAGCTGTTTTTT
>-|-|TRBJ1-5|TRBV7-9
CASSLVAGDNQPQHF
TGTGCCAGCAGCTTAGTGGCAGGGGATAATCAGCCCCAGCATTTT
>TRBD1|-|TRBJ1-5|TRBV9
CASSVEGARDQPQHF
TGTGCCAGCAGCGTAGAGGGGGCACGGGATCAGCCCCAGCATTTT
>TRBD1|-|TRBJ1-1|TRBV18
CASSPPNKGTGGNTEAFF
TGTGCCAGCTCACCACCGAATAAGGGGACAGGGGGGAACACTGAAGCTTTCTTT
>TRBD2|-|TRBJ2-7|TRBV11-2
CASSVPGGWDEQYF
TGTGCCAGCTCCGTTCCCGGGGGGTGGGACGAGCAGTACTTC
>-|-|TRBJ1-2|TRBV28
CASLGLNYGYTF
TGTGCCAGTCTGGGACTCAACTATGGCTACACCTTC
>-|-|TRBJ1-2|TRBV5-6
CASSPGKGFYYGYTF
TGTGCCAGCAGCCCGGGGAAGGGCTTTTACTATGGCTACACCTTC
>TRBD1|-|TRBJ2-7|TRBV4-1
CASSQTRTGEAEQYF
TGCGCCAGCAGCCAAACCAGGACAGGGGAGGCCGAGCAGTACTTC
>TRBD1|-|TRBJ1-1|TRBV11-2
CASSTPRSTGVGAFF
TGTGCCAGCAGCACCCCGCGATCAACAGGGGTCGGTGCTTTCTTT
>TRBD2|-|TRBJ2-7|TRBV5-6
CASSLGTSGEQYF
TGTGCCAGCAGCTTGGGGACTAGCGGCGAGCAGTACTTC
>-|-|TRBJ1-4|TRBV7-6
CASSPSTAPNEKLFF
TGTGCCAGCAGCCCGTCGACAGCACCTAATGAAAAACTGTTTTTT
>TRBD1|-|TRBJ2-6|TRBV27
CASTSRDRISGANVLTF
TGTGCCAGCACTTCCCGGGACAGGATCTCTGGGGCCAACGTCCTGACTTTC
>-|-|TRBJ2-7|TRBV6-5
CASSLQEVHEQYF
TGTGCCAGTTCCTTACAGGAAGTCCACGAGCAGTACTTC
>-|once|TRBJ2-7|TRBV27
CASSLGKQGGSYEQYF
TGTGCCAGCAGTTTGGGGAAGCAGGGGGGCTCCTACGAGCAGTACTTC
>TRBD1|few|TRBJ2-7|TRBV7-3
CASSYRGREQYF
TGTGCCAGCAGTTACAGGGGAAGGGAGCAGTACTTC
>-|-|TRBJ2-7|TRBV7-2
CASTLTAPYEQYF
TGTGCCAGCACCTTGACAGCCCCCTACGAGCAGTACTTC
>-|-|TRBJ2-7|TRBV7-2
CASSRTDSSYEQYF
TGTGCCAGCAGCCGGACAGACAGCTCCTACGAGCAGTACTTC
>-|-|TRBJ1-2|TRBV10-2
CASMGGQGPNYGYTF
TGCGCCAGCATGGGGGGGCAGGGACCGAACTATGGCTACACCTTC
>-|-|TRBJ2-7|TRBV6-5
CASSKTVFYEQYF
TGTGCCAGCAGCAAGACTGTCTTCTACGAGCAGTACTTC
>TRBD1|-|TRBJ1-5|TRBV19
CASRWDSVQPQHF
TGTGCCAGTAGGTGGGACAGCGTACAGCCCCAGCATTTT
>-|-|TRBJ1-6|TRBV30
CAWTITVSNSPLHF
TGTGCCTGGACAATCACGGTTTCCAATTCACCCCTCCACTTT
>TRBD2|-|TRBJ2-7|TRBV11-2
CASSTRLAGATYEQYF
TGTGCCAGCAGCACGCGACTAGCGGGGGCTACCTACGAGCAGTACTTC
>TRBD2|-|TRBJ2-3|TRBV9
CASSVASGGATDTQYF
TGTGCCAGCAGCGTAGCAAGCGGGGGGGCCACAGATACGCAGTATTTT
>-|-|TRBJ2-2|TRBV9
CASSVRGTNTGELFF
TGTGCCAGCAGCGTAAGGGGGACGAACACCGGGGAGCTGTTTTTT
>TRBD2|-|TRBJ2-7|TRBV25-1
CASSGASGPNYEQYF
TGTGCCAGCAGTGGGGCTAGCGGACCGAACTACGAGCAGTACTTC
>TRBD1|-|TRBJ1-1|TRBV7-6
CASSSLQGRSKMNTEAFF
TGTGCCAGCAGCTCACTACAGGGGCGAAGCAAGATGAACACTGAAGCTTTCTTT
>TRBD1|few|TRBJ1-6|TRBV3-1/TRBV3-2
CASSLDRDDSPLHF
TGTGCCAGCAGTCTCGACAGGGATGATTCACCCCTCCACTTT
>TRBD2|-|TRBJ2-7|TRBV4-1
CASSQDRGVPLEQYF
TGCGCCAGCAGCCAAGATCGGGGGGTCCCTCTCGAGCAGTACTTC
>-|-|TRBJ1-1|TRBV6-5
CASSRRGNTEAFF
TGTGCCAGCAGTCGGCGGGGGAACACTGAAGCTTTCTTT
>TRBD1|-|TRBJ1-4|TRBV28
CASLDREGKLFF
TGTGCCAGCTTAGACAGGGAAGGAAAACTGTTTTTT
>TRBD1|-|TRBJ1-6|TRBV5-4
CASRLTGGAENSPLHF
TGTGCCAGCAGGCTGACAGGGGGCGCGGAGAATTCACCCCTCCACTTT
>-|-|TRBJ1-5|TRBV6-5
CASTPPHRPYQPQHF
TGTGCCAGCACCCCCCCACACAGGCCCTATCAGCCCCAGCATTTT
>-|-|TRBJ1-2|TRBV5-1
CASHLRGQEARRGYTF
TGCGCCAGCCACTTACGTGGGCAGGAGGCCAGGCGCGGCTACACCTTC
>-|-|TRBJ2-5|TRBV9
CASSVLPDMKETQYF
TGTGCCAGCAGCGTATTGCCCGACATGAAAGAGACCCAGTACTTC
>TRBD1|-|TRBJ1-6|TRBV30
CAWSEQGEMAPLHF
TGTGCCTGGAGTGAACAGGGGGAAATGGCACCCCTCCACTTT
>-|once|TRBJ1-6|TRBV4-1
CASSHSGSPLHF
TGCGCCAGCAGCCATTCGGGGTCACCCCTCCACTTT
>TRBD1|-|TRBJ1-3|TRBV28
CASSPGTGFFDRYSGNTIYF
TGTGCCAGCAGTCCCGGGACAGGTTTTTTCGACAGATACTCTGGAAACACCATATATTTT
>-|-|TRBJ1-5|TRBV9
CASSVGGRLHNQPQHF
TGTGCCAGCAGCGTAGGGGGCAGGTTGCACAATCAGCCCCAGCATTTT
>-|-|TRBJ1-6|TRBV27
CASSFRANNSPLHF
TGTGCCAGCAGTTTCAGGGCGAATAATTCACCCCTCCACTTT
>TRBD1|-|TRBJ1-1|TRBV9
CASSPQLRAGRGRGDTEAFF
TGTGCCAGCAGCCCCCAACTCAGGGCGGGCAGGGGGCGCGGGGACACTGAAGCTTTCTTT
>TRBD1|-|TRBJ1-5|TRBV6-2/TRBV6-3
CASSYSTGGQPQHF
TGTGCCAGCAGTTACTCGACAGGGGGTCAGCCCCAGCATTTT
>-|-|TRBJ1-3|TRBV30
CACRGISGNTIYF
TGTGCCTGCAGGGGAATCTCTGGAAACACCATATATTTT
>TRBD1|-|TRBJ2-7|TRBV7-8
CASSSYRGHYEQYF
TGTGCCAGCAGCTCTTACAGGGGTCATTACGAGCAGTACTTC
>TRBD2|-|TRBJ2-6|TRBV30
CAWSVSLASGSDSGANVLTF
TGTGCCTGGAGTGTAAGCTTGGCTAGCGGTTCCGACTCTGGGGCCAACGTCCTGACTTTC
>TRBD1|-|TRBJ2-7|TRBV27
CASSSIGDRRAYEQYF
TGTGCCAGCAGTAGCATTGGGGACAGAAGGGCCTACGAGCAGTACTTC
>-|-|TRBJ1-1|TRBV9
CASSVGRVWGPNTEAFF
TGTGCCAGCAGCGTAGGAAGGGTGTGGGGGCCGAACACTGAAGCTTTCTTT
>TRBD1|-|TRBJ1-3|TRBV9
CASSDRGPGGNTIYF
TGTGCCAGCAGCGACAGGGGGCCGGGTGGAAACACCATATATTTT
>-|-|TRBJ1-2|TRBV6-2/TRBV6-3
CASSYGREDYGYTF
TGTGCCAGCAGTTACGGCAGGGAAGACTATGGCTACACCTTC
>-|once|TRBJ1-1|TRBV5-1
CASSLAAGRARLNTEAFF
TGCGCCAGCAGCTTGGCGGCCGGCAGGGCGAGACTGAACACTGAAGCTTTCTTT
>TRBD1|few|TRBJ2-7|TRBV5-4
CASSLGVGQVNF
TGTGCCAGCAGCTTGGGAGTAGGACAGGTGAACTTC
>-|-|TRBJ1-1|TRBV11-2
CASSLGPGVNGEAFF
TGTGCCAGCAGCTTAGGTCCAGGGGTGAACGGTGAAGCTTTCTTT
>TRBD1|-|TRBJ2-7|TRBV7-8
CASSLGGTGSYEQYF
TGTGCCAGCAGCTTAGGAGGGACAGGGTCCTACGAGCAGTACTTC
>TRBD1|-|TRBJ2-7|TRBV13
CASSLRGGQGLYEQYF
TGTGCCAGCAGCCTAAGGGGCGGACAGGGACTCTACGAGCAGTACTTC
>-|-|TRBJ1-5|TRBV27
CASSPSGGNQPQHF
TGTGCCAGCAGTCCCTCAGGGGGCAATCAGCCCCAGCATTTT